This T cell receptor (beta chain) came from a study of identical twins. This clonotype was detected a few times. TCRdb re-called the 5' RACE reads through MiXCR, storing one row per CDR3 protein. The sample includes fewer than 900,000 distinct CDR3 sequences, roughly 18% of them seen just once. V lost 3 bases to trimming and J lost 3 bases, with 6 bases between them. This CDR3 has 12 residues. Germline V gene sequence: CDR1 ENHRY, CDR2 SYGVKD. The same sample was also used in a study of T cells expressing NK-cell markers. This second study says: A handful of donors carried dominant NKG2C+ clonotypes that made up roughly 1.0-8% of their CD8+ T cells.

Sequences were obtained from PBMCs. The V gene is TRBV10-3, the J gene TRBJ2-7; D might be TRBD1 or TRBD2, each matching 5 bases. The sequence was obtained from a woman aged 18-30 years in good health. This chain's CDR3 is CAISDGGYEQYF. In DNA, the CDR3 is TGTGCCATCAGTGATGGGGGCTACGAGCAGTACTTC.